A single sample gave rise to the 17 T cell receptor beta chains below, sequenced in a study of CD8+ T cells in alopecia areata. RNA, once extracted, was reverse transcribed into cDNA for use as the sequencing template. TCRdb's table, derived via immunoSEQ multiplex PCR, lists solely in-frame clones and lacks some. The sample contains about 23,000 clones, around half of which appear only once. The specimen sequenced was NKG2D-high CD8+ T cells sorted from blood. These TCRs come from a human donor with alopecia areata.

The CDR3 reads CASSIPRDLGHNGEQFF. The CDR3 coding sequence is TGTGCCAGCAGTATCCCGAGGGATTTAGGGCACAATGGTGAGCAGTTCTTC. The chain joins TRBV28 to TRBJ2-1; perhaps TRBD2 as D (5 bases). Germline V gene sequence: CDR1 MDHEN, CDR2 SYDVKM. Trimming removed 5 bases at V and 9 bases at J, with 26 bases between. The CDR3 loop spans 17 amino acids.

The chain uses TRBV5-1 and TRBJ2-3; tentative D call: TRBD1 (7 bases). V lost 0 bases and J lost 2, with 13 bases in between. The CDR3 covers 16 residues. The germline V gene has CDR1 SGHRS and CDR2 YFSETQ. The CDR3 DNA reads as TGCGCCAGCAGCTTGGCCGGGGGACAGATCACAGATACGCAGTATTTT. Encoded protein: CASSLAGGQITDTQYF.

The chain uses TRBV6-1 and TRBJ2-5; D remains unclear. The CDR3 runs to 15 residues. Germline lookup yields CDR1 MNHNS and CDR2 SASEGT. The V and J ends lost 0 bases and 2 bases respectively, with 10 bases between them. CDR3 DNA sequence: TGTGCCAGCAGTGAAGCCCGGGCCCTTCAAGAGACCCAGTACTTC. It translates to CASSEARALQETQYF.

This clone has just a few counts. V is TRBV28 and J is TRBJ2-7; D call uncertain. V lost 2 bases and J lost 6, with 8 bases in between. The CDR3 spans 12 residues. Germline lookup yields CDR1 MDHEN and CDR2 SYDVKM. CDR3 DNA sequence: TGTGCCAGCAGTTTAGGCACACCCGAGCAGTACTTC. Translated: CASSLGTPEQYF. The full variable domain, its missing parts supplied by reference TRBV28 and TRBJ2-7, is DVKVTQSSRYLVKRTGEKVFLECVQDMDHENMFWYRQDPGLGLRLIYFSYDVKMKEKGDIPEGYSVSREKKERFSLILESASTNQTSMYLCASSLGTPEQYFGPGTRLTVT.

The chain couples TRBV4-1 to TRBJ2-7; 7 bases fit TRBD1. The CDR3 contains 16 residues. Germline V gene data show CDR1 as MGHRA and CDR2 as YSYEKL. V trimming: 0 bases; J trimming: 0 bases; junction bases outside the gene matches: 5. The CDR3 DNA reads as TGCGCCAGCAGCCAAGATGGGACAGACCACTCCTACGAGCAGTACTTC. Translation gives CASSQDGTDHSYEQYF.

The chain has TRBV13 and TRBJ2-7; the match to TRBD2 covers 10 bases. This CDR3 is built from 17 residues. V was clipped by 3 bases and J by 7 bases; unmatched bases: 15. Germline-derived CDR1 and CDR2 are PRHDT and FYEKMQ (reference sequence). CDR3 DNA: TGTGCCAGCAGCTTCAGCGAGGTCGTAGCGGGGGGCAAGGAGCAGTACTTC. Amino acid sequence: CASSFSEVVAGGKEQYF.

This sequence joins TRBV7-6 and TRBJ2-3; 12 bases are a match to TRBD1. The CDR3 runs 18 residues. Germline lookup yields CDR1 SGHVS and CDR2 FNYEAQ. The junction had 11 bases not matched to a gene; V was cut back by 1 base and J by 6 bases. The CDR3, as DNA: TGTGCCAGCAGCTTAGAAATGTATGGGACAGGGGGCGCCGATACGCAGTATTTT. Translating it yields CASSLEMYGTGGADTQYF.

This clone was seen just once. The chain links TRBV5-1 to TRBJ2-1; D tentatively reads TRBD1 or TRBD2 (6 bases each). Trimming cost V 0 bases and J 3 bases, with 10 bases left between them. Germline V gene lookup returns CDR1 SGHRS and CDR2 YFSETQ. The CDR3 totals 15 residues. The CDR3 protein is CASSLEGGLYNEQFF. The CDR3 DNA follows: TGCGCCAGCAGCTTGGAAGGGGGGCTCTACAATGAGCAGTTCTTC. Variable domain in full (rest from reference TRBV5-1 and TRBJ2-1): KAGVTQTPRYLIKTRGQQVTLSCSPISGHRSVSWYQQTPGQGLQFLFEYFSETQRNKGNFPGRFSGRQFSNSRSEMNVSTLELGDSALYLCASSLEGGLYNEQFFGPGTRLTVL.

The chain links TRBV6-1 to TRBJ2-2, with D possibly TRBD2 on 6 matching bases. The ends were cut back, 7 bases at V and 6 bases at J, with 15 bases in the middle. The length of the CDR3 is 14 residues. Germline assignment: CDR1 MNHNS and CDR2 SASEGT. The CDR3 loop is CASTREGLAGELFF. The CDR3 DNA follows: TGTGCCAGCACGCGGGAAGGGTTGGCCGGGGAGCTGTTTTTT.

V gene TRBV27 combines with J gene TRBJ2-7; 8 bases agree with TRBD2. Germline assignment: CDR1 MNHEY and CDR2 SMNVEV (reference sequence). The CDR3 loop spans 15 amino acids. V trimming: 3 bases; J trimming: 7 bases; junction bases outside the gene matches: 11. The CDR3 DNA follows: TGTGCCAGCAGTTTCGGCGGGAGGAGGTTTGGTGAGCAGTACTTC. Protein sequence: CASSFGGRRFGEQYF.

The chain combines TRBV11-2 with TRBJ2-5; 11 nucleotides agree with TRBD1. The CDR3 consists of 16 residues. Losses at the gene ends were 4 bases for V and 4 bases for J; bases not matched to a gene: 8. CDR1 is SGHAT and CDR2 is FQNNGV in the germline V gene. The CDR3 loop is CASSSGTGGDPETQYF. The CDR3 DNA reads as TGTGCCAGCAGCTCTGGGACAGGGGGTGACCCAGAGACCCAGTACTTC.

V is TRBV11-2 and J is TRBJ2-1, with no clear D. Trimming shortened V by 4 bases and J by 16 bases, and 17 bases separated the two germline ends. The CDR3 length is 12 residues. Germline values: CDR1 SGHAT, CDR2 FQNNGV. CDR3 DNA: TGTGCCAGCAGCTCCTCATCCCCATATCTATTCTTC. Translation gives CASSSSSPYLFF.

This chain links TRBV27 with TRBJ2-1; D perhaps matches TRBD2 (5 bases). Germline CDR1 is MNHEY and CDR2 is SMNVEV (reference sequence). This CDR3 is 13 amino acids long. V gave up 8 bases and J gave up 0 bases, with 8 bases separating them. In DNA form, the CDR3 reads TGTGCCAGCGGGAGTCTCTCCTACAATGAGCAGTTCTTC. It specifies CASGSLSYNEQFF.

The J gene is TRBJ2-2, the V gene TRBV7-9; D is unresolved. Germline V gene data show CDR1 as SEHNR and CDR2 as FQNEAQ (reference sequence). The CDR3 is 12 amino acids. The V and J ends lost 6 bases and 7 bases respectively, with 9 bases between them. The CDR3 DNA sequence: TGTGCCAGCAGGCTTTTGCGCGGGGAGCTGTTTTTT. This codes for CASRLLRGELFF. Complete variable domain (other parts from reference TRBV7-9 and TRBJ2-2): DTGVSQNPRHKITKRGQNVTFRCDPISEHNRLYWYRQTLGQGPEFLTYFQNEAQLEKSRLLSDRFSAERPKGSFSTLEIQRTEQGDSAMYLCASRLLRGELFFGEGSRLTVL.

V gene TRBV25-1 combines with J gene TRBJ2-1; a weak D match, TRBD1 (6 bases). The CDR3 loop spans 16 amino acids. Germline V lookup: CDR1 MGHDK, CDR2 SYGVNS. The V end was cut by 4 bases, the J end by 2 bases, with 15 bases between. The CDR3 loop is CASSGPGVMAYNEQFF. CDR3 DNA: TGTGCCAGCAGTGGCCCAGGGGTGATGGCCTACAATGAGCAGTTCTTC.

There are a few counts of this clone. The chain combines TRBV4-1 with TRBJ2-7; D gene ambiguous. The CDR3 is 14 residues long. The V and J ends lost 2 bases and 5 bases respectively, with 13 bases between them. CDR1 and CDR2 (germline): MGHRA, YSYEKL. The CDR3 sequence is CASSQPLRTHEQYF. DNA of the CDR3: TGCGCCAGCAGCCAACCCCTGAGAACCCACGAGCAGTACTTC.

In its sample, this clone was seen many times. The chain uses TRBV19 and TRBJ2-2; 13 nucleotides agree with TRBD2. The CDR3 is made up of 16 amino acids. With 6 bases clipped from V and 6 bases from J, the junction kept 7 bases outside the gene matches. Per the germline V gene, CDR1 is LNHDA and CDR2 is SQIVND (reference sequence). CDR3 nucleotide sequence: TGTGCCAGTAGCCTTCGACTAGCGGGAGGACCCGGGGAGCTGTTTTTT. This codes for CASSLRLAGGPGELFF.